This TCR beta chain was found in a study of CD8 T cells in Susac syndrome. Overall study: The Susac syndrome patients that were sequenced included over 5 with active disease and roughly 8 in remission. Intravenous immunoglobulin alone or corticosteroids were being given to patients with Susac syndrome at blood draw, unless they were therapy-naive.

With 6 bases clipped from V and 2 bases from J, the junction kept 6 bases outside the gene matches. CDR1 and CDR2 from the germline V gene are MDHEN and SYDVKM. This CDR3 spans 14 amino acids. With random hexamers, reverse transcription was performed on about 0.45 to 1 ug of RNA. An immunoSEQ multiplex PCR amplified TCR beta CDR3 over 54 Vbeta and 13 Jbeta. TCRdb reprocessed the immunoSEQ multiplex PCR reads with MiXCR, giving one entry per CDR3 protein. There are 150,000 to 200,000 distinct CDR3 sequences in the sample; roughly 90% occur only once, and 0.085% to 0.1% lies in the top ten. The T cells that were sequenced for TCR beta were CD8+ and CD4+ cells from blood.

Sequenced material: CD4+ T cells from PBMCs. The chain employs TRBV28 and TRBJ1-2; TRBD1 matches at 7 bases. The clonotype was recovered from a human donor with Susac syndrome. CDR3 DNA: TGTGCCAGCAGGACACAGGGGAGGAACTATGGCTACACCTTC. This gives the protein CASRTQGRNYGYTF.